These 21 T cell receptor beta chains came from one sample sequenced in a study of T cells in Graves' hyperthyroidism and ophthalmopathy (dated by TCRdb to the late 2010s). The library relied on multiplex PCR. The sample was run on an Illumina HiSeq 2000. The TCR beta CDR3 regions were amplified from RNA transcripts. The TCR CDR3 was subjected to a first round of RT-PCR using the HTBI primer set and the Qiagen OneStep RT-PCR kit. Starting from the raw public reads, TCRdb applied fastp trimming at Q25, assembled clones with MiXCR and retained in-frame beta chains. Rows are combined by CDR3 protein, so each entry shows the most common genes and DNA. Present in this sample are hundreds of thousands of distinct CDR3 sequences, approximately 15% of which were seen just once. Roughly a tenth of the sample is held by the ten biggest clonotypes. Sequencing was performed on blood. The receptors here all came from a woman younger than 35 with Graves' hyperthyroidism.

This clonotype was picked up one time. The CDR3 region has the DNA TGCAGTGCTTCTACCGGGACTAGCGGGACAAATACGCAGCATTTT. It yields the protein CSASTGTSGTNTQHF. V is TRBV20-1 and J is TRBJ2-3; D is possibly TRBD1 (6 bases). With the DNA end fitting TRBJ1-5 better, the J assignment may be wrong. Germline values: CDR1 DFQATT, CDR2 SNEGSKA (reference sequence). The CDR3 runs 15 residues.

This clonotype was seen many times. The chain is built from TRBV28 and TRBJ2-5; D call uncertain. Looked up from germline, CDR1 is MDHEN and CDR2 is SYDVKM. The CDR3 has 13 amino acids. Deletions cut 1 base from V and 1 base from J, with 4 bases between. CDR3 sequence: CASSLSSQETQYF. The CDR3 DNA sequence: TGTGCCAGCAGTTTATCCAGCCAAGAGACCCAGTACTTC.

This chain joins TRBV7-9 and TRBJ2-1, with D possibly matching TRBD1 (5 bases). This CDR3 region has 13 residues. The germline V gene has CDR1 SEHNR and CDR2 FQNEAQ (reference sequence). V lost 1 base and J 9 bases, leaving 10 bases between the germline ends. The CDR3 sequence: CASSLEDRPEQFF. The CDR3, as DNA: TGTGCCAGCAGCTTAGAAGACAGACCTGAGCAGTTCTTC.

This chain links TRBV12-3 or TRBV12-4 with TRBJ1-3; 9 positions match TRBD1. Unmatched junction bases numbered 19, after V lost 4 bases and J lost 0 bases. The CDR3 is 21 residues long. The CDR3 nucleotides are TGTGCCAGCAGTTCATGGACAGGGGACGGCGGGGGCCCCAACTCTGGAAACACCATATATTTT. Amino acids: CASSSWTGDGGGPNSGNTIYF.

This clonotype showed up just a few times. V gene TRBV28 combines with J gene TRBJ2-4; TRBD2 is a possible D gene (5 bases). The V gene's germline CDR1 is MDHEN and CDR2 SYDVKM. V was trimmed by 6 bases and J by 2 bases, leaving 17 bases between them. The CDR3 has 16 residues. The CDR3 sequence is CASRSEPGIPKNIQYF. The CDR3 bases are TGTGCCAGCAGATCCGAACCGGGGATACCCAAAAACATTCAGTACTTC.

The sample holds a few counts of this clonotype. The rearrangement uses TRBV7-2 and TRBJ1-5; TRBD1 aligns across 7 bases. The junction had 6 bases not matched to a gene; V was cut back by 1 base and J by 3 bases. Germline V lookup: CDR1 SGHTA, CDR2 FQGNSA. CDR3 length: 16 amino acids. Here the CDR3 reads CASSLESGGSNQPQHF. The CDR3 bases are TGTGCCAGCAGCTTAGAGTCAGGGGGGTCCAATCAGCCCCAGCATTTT.

This clonotype was seen repeatedly, ten times or more. V and J are TRBV7-9 and TRBJ1-1; D unresolved. CDR1 and CDR2 (germline): SEHNR, FQNEAQ (reference sequence). The CDR3 sequence is 14 residues long. Trimming removed 1 base from V and 1 base from J, with 7 bases in between. Written as DNA, the CDR3 is TGTGCCAGCAGCTTAGTCAGGACGAACACTGAAGCTTTCTTT. Its protein is CASSLVRTNTEAFF.

This chain links TRBV20-1 with TRBJ2-1; D may be TRBD2 (5 bases). The CDR3 is 14 residues long. Germline CDR1 DFQATT, CDR2 SNEGSKA (reference sequence). Trimming left V 4 bases short and J 2 bases short, with 12 bases between. CDR3 in amino acids: CSAIARIPYNEQFF. For the CDR3, the DNA is TGCAGTGCTATAGCGCGGATCCCCTACAATGAGCAGTTCTTC.

There are many counts of this clonotype. The chain is built from TRBV2 and TRBJ2-7; unclear D gene. V lost 7 bases and J lost 0, with 13 bases in between. Germline lookup yields CDR1 SNHLY and CDR2 FYNNEI. The CDR3 sequence is 14 residues long. The CDR3 loop is CASNWNQFSYEQYF. As DNA, the CDR3 is TGTGCCAGCAATTGGAACCAGTTCTCCTACGAGCAGTACTTC.

This clonotype appeared a few times. This chain connects TRBV7-9 to TRBJ2-7; D may be TRBD1 (6 bases). The CDR3 runs to 13 residues. Trimming cost V 5 bases and J 6 bases, with 14 bases left between them. CDR1 SEHNR and CDR2 FQNEAQ come from the germline V gene (reference sequence). DNA for the CDR3: TGTGCCAGCAGCGAAATCGTCAGGGGCGAGCAGTACTTC. Translated, it gives CASSEIVRGEQYF.

The chain carries TRBV5-1 and TRBJ1-3; perhaps TRBD1 as D (5 bases). The CDR3 sequence is 16 residues long. Germline CDR1 and CDR2: SGHRS and YFSETQ. With 2 bases removed from V and 0 bases from J, the gap between germline ends came to 12 bases. The CDR3 region is CASSFGTPNSGNTIYF. The CDR3 coding sequence is TGCGCCAGCAGCTTCGGGACTCCGAACTCTGGAAACACCATATATTTT.

To note about this clonotype: A read error may produce the germline difference seen at one junction end. This chain connects TRBV27 to TRBJ2-2; D is perhaps TRBD2 (5 bases). The CDR3 extends over 17 amino acids. Looked up from germline, CDR1 is MNHEY and CDR2 is SMNVEV (reference sequence). Here the CDR3 reads CASSLLVPLGNTGKLFF. The CDR3 nucleotides are TGTGCCAGCAGTTTACTCGTACCTTTGGGGAACACCGGGAAGCTGTTTTTT.

This clonotype appeared many times. The rearrangement links TRBV6-1 to TRBJ2-7; possibly TRBD1 for D (6 bases). Per the germline V gene, CDR1 is MNHNS and CDR2 is SASEGT. The germline V and J ends were trimmed by 7 bases and 3 bases, with 19 bases remaining between them. The CDR3 is 15 amino acids. The CDR3 reads CASKRGKTSLYEQYF. The CDR3 DNA follows: TGTGCCAGCAAAAGGGGGAAGACCTCTCTCTACGAGCAGTACTTC.

There are many counts of this clonotype. The DNA is left out, because the CDR3 cannot be placed on it with certainty; the CDR3 is given as TCRdb lists it. V and J are TRBV6-1 and TRBJ2-5; TRBD1, the D gene given by the table, was not confirmed from the DNA. Ends included, the CDR3 has 15 residues. Germline V gene data show CDR1 as MNHNS and CDR2 as SASEGT. The CDR3 spells CASSRGFGNGETQYF.

This clonotype was picked up one time. The chain uses TRBV19 and TRBJ2-1; possibly TRBD1 or TRBD2 for D (6 bases each). The CDR3 runs 17 residues. CDR1 is LNHDA and CDR2 is SQIVND in the germline V gene (reference sequence). V lost 4 bases and J lost 0, with 16 bases in between. The CDR3 coding sequence is TGTGCCAGTAGTAAGGGGGGCGGTTCCTACTCCTACAATGAGCAGTTCTTC. Translating gives CASSKGGGSYSYNEQFF.

The gene calls are TRBV19 and TRBJ1-2; D is uncertain. CDR3 length equals 11 residues. V shed 8 bases and J shed 5 bases, with 9 bases lying between them. Germline V gives CDR1 LNHDA, CDR2 SQIVND (reference sequence). The CDR3 here is CASGRGYGYTF. The CDR3 coding sequence is TGTGCCAGTGGTCGGGGTTATGGCTACACCTTC.

This clonotype was seen repeatedly, ten times or more. The V gene is TRBV12-3 or TRBV12-4, the J gene TRBJ2-1, with D possibly called TRBD1 or TRBD2 (5 bases each). With 5 bases removed from V and 6 bases from J, the gap between germline ends came to 8 bases. The CDR3 consists of 12 residues. The chain's CDR3 is CASSGTINEQFF. The CDR3 DNA sequence: TGTGCCAGCAGTGGGACCATCAATGAGCAGTTCTTC.

This sequence joins TRBV5-6 and TRBJ2-1; the match to TRBD1 covers 7 bases. The germline V gene encodes CDR1 SGHDT and CDR2 YYEEEE. The CDR3 is 16 amino acids. V lost 2 bases and J lost 4; bases outside the gene matches: 9. Written as DNA, the CDR3 is TGTGCCAGCAGCTTCTCAGGACAGGTCCGATACAATGAGCAGTTCTTC. Protein: CASSFSGQVRYNEQFF.

This clonotype has ten or more counts. The chain combines TRBV30 with TRBJ1-5, with D possibly TRBD1 on 5 matching bases. Per germline, CDR1 GTSNPN and CDR2 SVGIG (reference sequence). The CDR3 loop spans 13 amino acids. V shed 5 bases and J shed 6 bases, with 14 bases lying between them. The CDR3 nucleotides read TGTGCCTGGGCAGACATAGGGGCTCAGCCCCAGCATTTT. Amino acid sequence: CAWADIGAQPQHF.

This clonotype has only a few counts. The V call is TRBV14, the J call TRBJ2-1; 9 bases agree with TRBD2. Looked up from germline, CDR1 is SGHDN and CDR2 is FVKESK. Trimming removed 1 base from V and 2 bases from J; junction bases left unmatched: 3. The CDR3 extends over 16 amino acids. DNA of the CDR3: TGTGCCAGCAGCCAAGGGGGCGGGAGGGCCTACAATGAGCAGTTCTTC. It yields the protein CASSQGGGRAYNEQFF.

This clonotype was observed at least ten times. This chain connects TRBV6-1 to TRBJ2-7; D unresolved. V lost 5 bases and J 0 bases, leaving 14 bases between the germline ends. The CDR3 runs to 15 residues. CDR1 and CDR2 from the germline V gene are MNHNS and SASEGT. CDR3 sequence (DNA): TGTGCCAGCAGTTATAATTCTCGGAGCTCCTACGAGCAGTACTTC. It encodes CASSYNSRSSYEQYF.